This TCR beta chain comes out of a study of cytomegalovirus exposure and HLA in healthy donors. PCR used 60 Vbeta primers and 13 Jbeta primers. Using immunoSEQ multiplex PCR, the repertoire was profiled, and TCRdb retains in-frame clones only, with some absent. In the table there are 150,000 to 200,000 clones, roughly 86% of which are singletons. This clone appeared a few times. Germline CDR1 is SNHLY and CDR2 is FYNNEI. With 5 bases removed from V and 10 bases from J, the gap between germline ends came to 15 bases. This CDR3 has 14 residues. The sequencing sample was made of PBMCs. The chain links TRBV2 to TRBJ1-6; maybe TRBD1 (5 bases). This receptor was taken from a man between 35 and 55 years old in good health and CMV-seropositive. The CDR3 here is CASSQRQSGSPLHF. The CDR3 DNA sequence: TGTGCCAGCAGTCAGCGACAGTCCGGCTCACCCCTCCACTTT.